This TCR beta chain was recovered during a study of beta chain features in type 1 diabetes. Study-wide background: Examination covered around 100 million sorted cells spanning all samples.

Study-level results: A potential PCR bias toward shorter templates would be equal in patient and control samples.

The study reverse transcribed the entire isolated RNA, so it sequenced expressed TCRB transcripts. Naive, central memory and regulatory T cell samples averaged about 3.5 million reads. Assay used: immunoSEQ multiplex PCR; TCRdb lists only in-frame clones, some missing. The sample contains under 400,000 clones, over 9.5% of which appear only once. A remark on this clone: Its antigen remains unidentified.

This CDR3 comprises 11 residues. Per the germline V gene, CDR1 is SQVTM and CDR2 is ANQGSEA. Trimming took off 6 bases at V and 6 bases at J, with 12 bases between the two ends. J is TRBJ2-7 and V is TRBV29-1; D unresolved. The TCR was taken from a man aged 18-30 years in good health. Sequencing was carried out using naive CD4+ T cells from blood. The CDR3 bases are TGCAGCGTGCTCTCTAAGTCCGAGCAGTACTTC. Its protein is CSVLSKSEQYF.